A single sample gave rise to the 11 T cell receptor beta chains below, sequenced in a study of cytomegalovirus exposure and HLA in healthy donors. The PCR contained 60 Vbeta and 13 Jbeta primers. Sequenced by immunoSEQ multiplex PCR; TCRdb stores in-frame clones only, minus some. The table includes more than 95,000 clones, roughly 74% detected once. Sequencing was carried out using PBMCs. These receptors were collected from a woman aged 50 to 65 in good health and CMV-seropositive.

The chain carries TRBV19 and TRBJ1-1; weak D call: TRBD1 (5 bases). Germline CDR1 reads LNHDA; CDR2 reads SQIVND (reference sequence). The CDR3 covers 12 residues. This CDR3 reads CGVGQPNTEAFF. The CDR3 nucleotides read TGTGGGGTGGGGCAGCCGAACACTGAAGCTTTCTTT. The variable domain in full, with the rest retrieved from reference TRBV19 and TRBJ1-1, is DGGITQSPKYLFRKEGQNVTLSCEQNLNHDAMYWYRQDPGQGLRLIYYSQIVNDFQKGDIAEGYSVSREKKESFPLTVTSAQKNPTAFYLCGVGQPNTEAFFGQGTRLTVV.

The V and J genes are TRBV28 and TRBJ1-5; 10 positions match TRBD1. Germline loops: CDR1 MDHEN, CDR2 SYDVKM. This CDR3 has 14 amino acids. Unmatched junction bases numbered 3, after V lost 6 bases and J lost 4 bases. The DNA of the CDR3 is TGTGCCAGCAGCTGGACAGGGGGTAATCAGCCCCAGCATTTT. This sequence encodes CASSWTGGNQPQHF.

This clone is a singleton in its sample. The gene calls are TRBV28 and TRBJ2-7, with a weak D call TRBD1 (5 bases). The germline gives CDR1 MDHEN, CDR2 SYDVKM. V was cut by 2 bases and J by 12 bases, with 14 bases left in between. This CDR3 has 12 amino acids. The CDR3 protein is CASSLDAGWPYF. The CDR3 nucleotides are TGTGCCAGCAGTTTAGACGCAGGGTGGCCGTACTTC.

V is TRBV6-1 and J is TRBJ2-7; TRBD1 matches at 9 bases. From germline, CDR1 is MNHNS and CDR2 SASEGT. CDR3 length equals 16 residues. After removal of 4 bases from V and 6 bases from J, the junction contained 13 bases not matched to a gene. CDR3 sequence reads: CASSGLGSTGGGEQYF. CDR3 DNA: TGTGCCAGCAGTGGGCTCGGGAGTACAGGGGGCGGCGAGCAGTACTTC.

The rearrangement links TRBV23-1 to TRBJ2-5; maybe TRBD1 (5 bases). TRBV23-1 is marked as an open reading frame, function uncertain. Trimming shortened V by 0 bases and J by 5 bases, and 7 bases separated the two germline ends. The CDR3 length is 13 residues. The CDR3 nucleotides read TGCGCCAGCAGTCAATCGAAGGGGGAGACCCAGTACTTC. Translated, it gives CASSQSKGETQYF.

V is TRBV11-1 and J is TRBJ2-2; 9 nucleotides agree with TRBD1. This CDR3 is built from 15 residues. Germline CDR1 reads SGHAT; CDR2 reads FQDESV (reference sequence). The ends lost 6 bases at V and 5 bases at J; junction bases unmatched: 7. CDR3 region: CASRPGTGNTGELFF. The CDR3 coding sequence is TGTGCCAGCAGGCCCGGGACAGGGAATACCGGGGAGCTGTTTTTT. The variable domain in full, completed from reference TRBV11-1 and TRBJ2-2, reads EAEVAQSPRYKITEKSQAVAFWCDPISGHATLYWYRQILGQGPELLVQFQDESVVDDSQLPKDRFSAERLKGVDSTLKIQPAELGDSAMYLCASRPGTGNTGELFFGEGSRLTVL.

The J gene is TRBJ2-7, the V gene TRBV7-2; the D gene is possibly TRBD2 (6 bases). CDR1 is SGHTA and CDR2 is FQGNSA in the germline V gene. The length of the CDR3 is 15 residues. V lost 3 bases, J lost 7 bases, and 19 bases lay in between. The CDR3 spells CASSFRRDWGGEQYF. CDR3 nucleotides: TGTGCCAGCAGCTTTCGACGGGACTGGGGCGGGGAGCAGTACTTC.

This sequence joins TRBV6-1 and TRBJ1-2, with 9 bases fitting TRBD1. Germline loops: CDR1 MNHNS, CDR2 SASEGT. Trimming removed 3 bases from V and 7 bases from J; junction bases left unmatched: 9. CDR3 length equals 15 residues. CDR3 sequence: CASSEFMGQGGGYTF. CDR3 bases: TGTGCCAGCAGTGAGTTTATGGGACAGGGTGGTGGCTACACCTTC.

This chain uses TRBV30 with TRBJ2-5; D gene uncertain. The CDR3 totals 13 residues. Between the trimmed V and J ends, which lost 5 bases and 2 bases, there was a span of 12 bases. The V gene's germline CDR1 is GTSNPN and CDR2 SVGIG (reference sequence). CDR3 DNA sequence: TGTGCCTGGTCCTGGCTGGCACAAGAGACCCAGTACTTC. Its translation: CAWSWLAQETQYF.

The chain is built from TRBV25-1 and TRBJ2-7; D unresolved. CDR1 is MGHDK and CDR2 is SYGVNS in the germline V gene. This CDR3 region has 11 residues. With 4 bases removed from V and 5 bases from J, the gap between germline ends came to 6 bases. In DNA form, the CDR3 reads TGTGCCAGCAGTGGGCTCGACGAGCAGTACTTC. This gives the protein CASSGLDEQYF.

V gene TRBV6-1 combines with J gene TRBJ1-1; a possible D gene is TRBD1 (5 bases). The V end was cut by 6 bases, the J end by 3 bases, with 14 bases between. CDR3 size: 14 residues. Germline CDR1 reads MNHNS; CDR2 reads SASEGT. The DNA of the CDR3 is TGTGCCAGCAGGAAAAGAGACAGTGACACTGAAGCTTTCTTT. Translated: CASRKRDSDTEAFF.